A single count supports the clone carrying this T cell receptor beta chain. Those enrolled in Seattle joined during active infection and were followed longitudinally afterward. Authors' analysis steps: Amplified reference gene primers provided the basis for estimating nucleated cell counts. Libraries were prepared by immunoSEQ multiplex PCR; TCRdb keeps only in-frame clonotypes and omits some of them. From that table come the V and J calls and clone size; the DNA was used to work out D and trimming. The sample comprises 200,000 to 300,000 clones, around 86% of which are singletons, and around 5% rests with the top ten. The data originate from a study of blood T cell repertoires in COVID-19. About the research overall: Sample material is recorded as cDNA or gDNA derived from T cells, B-cell-depleted T cells, or PBMCs.

Looked up from germline, CDR1 is SGHRS and CDR2 is YFSETQ. V lost 5 bases and J lost 4, with 13 bases in between. This CDR3 has 14 residues. Sequencing was done on a sample of peripheral blood. This clonotype originated in an older woman with COVID-19, enrolled during active disease. The chain is built from TRBV5-1 and TRBJ1-5; D may be TRBD1 (5 bases). Here the CDR3 reads CASSAGERNQPQHF. CDR3 nucleotide sequence: TGCGCCAGCAGTGCGGGGGAACGGAATCAGCCCCAGCATTTT.